The 15 T cell receptor beta chains below come from one sample, sequenced in a study of Ad26.COV2.S vaccination and SARS-CoV-2 variants. Data came from immunoSEQ multiplex PCR; TCRdb stores just in-frame clones and leaves some out. The data show about 430,000 clones, 80% to 95% seen once. Treatment indicated: 19 received Ad26.COV2.S at low or high dose, single or two shots; about 5 received placebo; per-sample allocation not given. Sample collection was performed on day 63 after the first vaccine or placebo injection. The specimen was peripheral blood, collected in a trial of Ad26.COV2.S vaccine versus placebo. The receptors derive from a person aged 18-65 years who received the Ad26.COV2.S COVID-19 vaccine or a placebo.

V and J are TRBV4-2 and TRBJ2-1; D not certain. The CDR3 totals 16 residues. Germline V gene data show CDR1 as LGHNA and CDR2 as YNFKEQ. Deletions cut 0 bases from V and 2 bases from J, with 11 bases between. The CDR3 DNA is TGTGCCAGCAGCCAAGATAGAAGACTTACCTACAATGAGCAGTTCTTC. This encodes CASSQDRRLTYNEQFF.

The V call is TRBV29-1, the J call TRBJ1-2; TRBD1 matches 7 bases. The V gene's germline CDR1 is SQVTM and CDR2 ANQGSEA. The V segment lost 6 bases and the J segment 8 bases; nucleotides outside the gene matches: 15. There are 14 residues in the CDR3. CDR3 coding DNA: TGCAGCGTGGAGGACAGGTACCGCCTGGGCGGCTACACCTTC. It encodes CSVEDRYRLGGYTF.

This chain links TRBV5-8 with TRBJ1-2, with D hard to call. Between the trimmed V and J ends, which lost 1 base and 4 bases, there was a span of 11 bases. Per germline, CDR1 SGHTS and CDR2 YDEGEE. This CDR3 has 14 amino acids. The CDR3 bases are TGTGCCAGCAGCTTGATGCAGGCGTCCTATGGCTACACCTTC. It specifies CASSLMQASYGYTF.

This chain connects TRBV7-2 to TRBJ2-1; D is unclear. This CDR3 has 13 amino acids. Germline V gives CDR1 SGHTA, CDR2 FQGNSA. V shed 6 bases and J shed 4 bases, with 10 bases lying between them. This chain's CDR3 is CASRPASYNEQFF. CDR3 DNA sequence: TGTGCCAGCAGGCCGGCATCTTACAATGAGCAGTTCTTC.

The chain's CDR3 is CASSQLAGVYTGELFF. CDR3 nucleotide sequence: TGTGCCAGCAGCCAACTAGCGGGAGTCTACACCGGGGAGCTGTTTTTT. The chain carries TRBV3-1 (or the pseudogene TRBV3-2) and TRBJ2-2, with 10 bases identical to TRBD2. The CDR3 length is 16 residues. The V segment lost 2 bases and the J segment 3 bases; nucleotides outside the gene matches: 3. Germline V CDR1 and CDR2: LGHDT, YNNKEL (reference sequence).

V gene TRBV19 combines with J gene TRBJ2-7; 8 nucleotides align to TRBD1. Germline V gives CDR1 LNHDA, CDR2 SQIVND (reference sequence). The CDR3 is 14 amino acids. With V trimmed by 4 bases and J by 4 bases, 6 bases remained unmatched. The CDR3 DNA sequence: TGTGCCAGTAGTAAGACAGGGGTCGGGTACGAGCAGTACTTC. This translates into CASSKTGVGYEQYF.

The genes are TRBV27 and TRBJ1-2; TRBD1 might be the D (6 bases). The CDR3 sequence is 12 residues long. The ends were cut back, 6 bases at V and 2 bases at J, with 7 bases in the middle. Germline loops: CDR1 MNHEY, CDR2 SMNVEV (reference sequence). The CDR3 coding sequence is TGTGCCAGCAGCAGGGGAAACTATGGCTACACCTTC. Amino acids: CASSRGNYGYTF.

CDR3 DNA sequence: TGTGCCTGGAAAACCTCGGACAGGGGATATAACACTGAAGCTTTCTTT. It encodes CAWKTSDRGYNTEAFF. The rearrangement links TRBV30 to TRBJ1-1, with 9 bases aligning to TRBD1. J was trimmed by 2 bases and V by 4 bases; bases with no gene match: 11. The CDR3 runs to 16 residues. Germline CDR1 GTSNPN, CDR2 SVGIG (reference sequence).

V and J are TRBV4-2 and TRBJ2-1, with D possibly matching TRBD2 (6 bases). CDR3 length: 14 residues. Trimming cost V 0 bases and J 5 bases, with 8 bases left between them. Germline CDR1 and CDR2: LGHNA and YNFKEQ. CDR3 protein: CASSQEVADNEQFF. CDR3 in DNA: TGTGCCAGCAGCCAAGAAGTAGCGGACAATGAGCAGTTCTTC.

This clone was counted between two and nine times. The chain combines TRBV5-5 with TRBJ1-3, with unresolved D. The CDR3 contains 13 residues. The V gene's germline CDR1 is SGHKS and CDR2 YYEKEE (reference sequence). The V end was cut by 4 bases, the J end by 0 bases, with 5 bases between. The CDR3 reads CASSPSSGNTIYF. CDR3 in DNA: TGTGCCAGCAGCCCGAGCTCTGGAAACACCATATATTTT.

The chain has TRBV11-3 and TRBJ2-5; D is unclear. The CDR3 sequence is 15 residues long. V lost 0 bases to trimming and J lost 9 bases, with 17 bases between them. CDR1 SGHNT and CDR2 YENEEA come from the germline V gene. CDR3 amino acids: CASSLDAQTPVPQYF. The CDR3 nucleotides read TGTGCCAGCAGCTTAGACGCGCAGACCCCGGTCCCCCAGTACTTC.

The chain carries TRBV29-1 and TRBJ1-2; D gene ambiguous. The CDR3 is 16 amino acids. Germline values: CDR1 SQVTM, CDR2 ANQGSEA. V lost 4 bases and J lost 8, with 26 bases in between. CDR3 amino acids: CSVGVPQEAWGVGYTF. Here the CDR3 DNA reads TGCAGCGTTGGGGTTCCTCAGGAGGCGTGGGGTGTGGGCTACACCTTC.

V usage is TRBV6-5 and J usage is TRBJ2-2, with D maybe TRBD2 (5 bases). The germline V gene has CDR1 MNHEY and CDR2 SVGAGI. V was trimmed by 2 bases and J by 6 bases, leaving 13 bases between them. The CDR3 totals 15 residues. The CDR3 coding sequence is TGTGCCAGCAGTTACCGTCCCCGGGGAGCCGGGGAGCTGTTTTTT. Amino acid sequence: CASSYRPRGAGELFF.

This rearrangement joins TRBV7-8 to TRBJ2-5; tentatively, D is TRBD1 (6 bases). Per the germline V gene, CDR1 is SGHVS and CDR2 is FQNEAQ. V shed 2 bases and J shed 0 bases, with 13 bases lying between them. The CDR3 totals 16 residues. Here the CDR3 reads CASSLYGQSYQETQYF. CDR3 coding DNA: TGTGCCAGCAGCTTATACGGACAGTCGTACCAAGAGACCCAGTACTTC.

The chain combines TRBV4-1 with TRBJ2-4, with 9 nucleotides matching TRBD1. The CDR3 has 16 amino acids. Trimming at V came to 3 bases and at J to 8 bases, leaving 11 bases not matched to a gene. Per the germline V gene, CDR1 is MGHRA and CDR2 is YSYEKL. The CDR3 sequence: CASSHLEGQGAYIQYF. DNA of the CDR3: TGCGCCAGCAGCCACCTGGAGGGACAGGGTGCATACATTCAGTACTTC.